This entry lists 9 T cell receptor beta chains sequenced from one sample in a study of Ad26.COV2.S vaccination and SARS-CoV-2 variants (dated by TCRdb to the early 2020s). Libraries were built with the immunoSEQ multiplex PCR assay. Not all clones reach the TCRdb copy of this immuneACCESS table, which keeps in-frame sequences only. Checked studies attribute under half of the gap to unresolved V genes and leave the rest unexplained. This sample gives about 320,000 clones in total; about 82% of them show up just once. The top ten clones comprise 2.1% of the sample. This specimen's treatment or condition label, per the study, means: over 15 received Ad26.COV2.S at low or high dose, single or two shots; 5 received placebo; per-sample allocation not given. For vaccine and placebo recipients, the sequenced repertoires came from samples collected on day 63 after the first injection. This material consisted of peripheral blood, taken in a trial of Ad26.COV2.S vaccine versus placebo. Receptor source: a person between 18 and 60 years old who received the Ad26.COV2.S COVID-19 vaccine or a placebo.

In DNA, the CDR3 is TGTGCCAGCAGCTTACTCCCTCCGGCCACCGGGGAGCTGTTTTTT. Protein sequence: CASSLLPPATGELFF. The chain links TRBV11-3 to TRBJ2-2; D uncertain. This CDR3 has 15 amino acids. Trimming took 2 bases from V and 4 from J, leaving 11 bases between them. The germline gives CDR1 SGHNT, CDR2 YENEEA.

This clone was seen a single time. The chain carries TRBV7-6 and TRBJ2-7; 14 bases fit TRBD2. The CDR3 runs 15 residues. CDR1 SGHVS and CDR2 FNYEAQ come from the germline V gene. Losses at the gene ends were 5 bases for V and 9 bases for J; bases not matched to a gene: 9. The CDR3 DNA reads as TGTGCCAGCAGCCCAGGGACTAGCGGGGGCCCCGCGCAGTACTTC. This codes for CASSPGTSGGPAQYF.

This chain uses TRBV4-1 with TRBJ1-5; tentative D call: TRBD1 (5 bases). Germline CDR1 MGHRA, CDR2 YSYEKL. Between the trimmed V and J ends, which lost 4 bases and 3 bases, there was a span of 19 bases. The CDR3 contains 17 residues. The DNA of the CDR3 is TGCGCCAGCAGCCTTAGCGCAGGGACTAGCTACAATCAGCCCCAGCATTTT. Translating gives CASSLSAGTSYNQPQHF.

The chain has TRBV28 and TRBJ1-1, with 9 bases fitting TRBD1. CDR1 MDHEN and CDR2 SYDVKM come from the germline V gene. Trimming at V came to 5 bases and at J to 2 bases, leaving 9 bases not matched to a gene. The CDR3 consists of 16 residues. This chain's CDR3 is CASSPGTGKGNTEAFF. The CDR3 DNA is TGTGCCAGCAGTCCAGGGACAGGGAAAGGAAACACTGAAGCTTTCTTT.

The chain couples TRBV11-3 to TRBJ2-3; D gene uncertain. V gave up 5 bases and J gave up 3 bases, with 6 bases separating them. The CDR3 is 12 amino acids. The V gene's germline CDR1 is SGHNT and CDR2 YENEEA. CDR3 sequence (DNA): TGTGCCAGCAGCCGTCGAACAGATACGCAGTATTTT. Amino acids: CASSRRTDTQYF.

DNA for the CDR3: TGTGCCAGCAGCTTTGCCGGGTTTTCTAATGAAAAACTGTTTTTT. Its translation: CASSFAGFSNEKLFF. This chain uses TRBV5-6 with TRBJ1-4; D remains ambiguous. Germline V gene lookup returns CDR1 SGHDT and CDR2 YYEEEE. V lost 2 bases to trimming and J lost 3 bases, with 11 bases between them. There are 15 residues in the CDR3.

CDR3: CASSFQTVPSGNTIYF. In nucleotides, the CDR3 is TGTGCCAGCAGCTTCCAGACAGTTCCCTCTGGAAACACCATATATTTT. The rearrangement uses TRBV13 and TRBJ1-3; the D gene is possibly TRBD1 (5 bases). With 3 bases removed from V and 0 bases from J, the gap between germline ends came to 12 bases. CDR3 size: 16 residues. CDR1 is PRHDT and CDR2 is FYEKMQ in the germline V gene (reference sequence).

The chain uses TRBV5-5 and TRBJ2-4; D gene ambiguous. V gave up 6 bases and J gave up 2 bases, with 21 bases separating them. Germline lookup yields CDR1 SGHKS and CDR2 YYEKEE (reference sequence). The CDR3 loop spans 17 amino acids. DNA of the CDR3: TGTGCCAGCAACTCACGGGCAGGCGACTTTACCAAAAACATTCAGTACTTC. This sequence encodes CASNSRAGDFTKNIQYF. The full variable domain, in which reference TRBV5-5 and TRBJ2-4 provide the parts outside the CDR3, is DAGVTQSPTHLIKTRGQQVTLRCSPISGHKSVSWYQQVLGQGPQFIFQYYEKEERGRGNFPDRFSARQFPNYSSELNVNALLLGDSALYLCASNSRAGDFTKNIQYFGAGTRLSVL.

The chain carries TRBV7-2 and TRBJ1-5; no clear D. CDR1 is SGHTA, CDR2 FQGNSA, per germline. The CDR3 has 15 residues. V gave up 0 bases and J gave up 3 bases, with 9 bases separating them. CDR3 residues: CASSLAPTFNQPQHF. The CDR3 coding sequence is TGTGCCAGCAGCTTAGCGCCGACGTTCAATCAGCCCCAGCATTTT.